Listed below are T cell receptor beta chains from one sample, sequenced in a study of cytomegalovirus exposure and HLA in healthy donors. Libraries were prepared by immunoSEQ multiplex PCR; TCRdb keeps only in-frame clonotypes and omits some of them. The sample carries about 220,000 clones, over 80% recorded once. Specimen: PBMCs. The origin of the receptors is a boy between 2 and 10 years old in good health and CMV-seronegative. Each CDR3 is given with its conserved first and last residue.

CASSLRTGEYNEQFF,TRBV11-3,15
CASSWGQGDIDEQFF,TRBV11-2,15
CASSEAFVEGTNEKLFF,TRBV6-1,17
CASSYGGFGYTF,TRBV6-5,12
CASSLTYLSTDTQYF,TRBV27,15
CASKVGTKNTGELFF,TRBV6-1,15
CASSPPTGQTYGYTF,TRBV18,15
CASGLSGGGGNEQFF,TRBV12-5,15
CASSLAGRHSGNTIYF,TRBV7-9,16
CAWSRTSDGEQYF,TRBV30,13
CASSLGSTNLADTQYF,TRBV5-1,16
CASSLGGLAYEQYF,TRBV7-9,14
CAWSDKKSQINEKLFF,TRBV30,16
CASSPQGYEQFF,TRBV14,12
CASSLAPTGAGTEAFF,TRBV5-1,16
CASSFHGTARSTNTEAFF,TRBV5-8,18
CASGSFYEQYF,TRBV12-5,11
CASSLGRGWETQYF,TRBV27,14
CASSFKGENTEAFF,TRBV27,14
CASSRRLANYNEQFF,TRBV5-4,15
CASSPRALAGPPKNYEQYF,TRBV18,19
CASSLSQGIEKLFF,TRBV11-2,14